These T cell receptor beta chains were read from a single sample in a study of blood T cell repertoires in COVID-19. TCRdb's table, derived via immunoSEQ multiplex PCR, lists solely in-frame clones and lacks some. Of 5,500 to 7,500 clones listed, around 90% are singletons. Source material: peripheral blood. Receptors originate from a human donor in a cohort sampled during active COVID-19. The CDR3 runs from the conserved cysteine through the conserved F or W. Each record gives: J gene, V gene, clone size, D gene, CDR3 DNA, CDR3 protein. The D gene is left open where the match is weak. Clone size is stated in some rows and not others, as once, few, many or a class when expanded.

>TRBJ2-7|TRBV5-1|.|TRBD1
TGCGCCAGCAGCTGGACAGGGGGCCACGAGCAGTACTTC
CASSWTGGHEQYF
>TRBJ2-3|TRBV6-5|.|.
TGTGCCAGCAGTCGAGCCGGGTCCTCCACAGATACGCAGTATTTT
CASSRAGSSTDTQYF
>TRBJ1-5|TRBV5-1|few|TRBD1
TGCGCCAGCAGCCTCGACAGGGGCAATCAGCCCCAGCATTTT
CASSLDRGNQPQHF
>TRBJ2-3|TRBV18|.|TRBD2
TGTGCCAGCTCACCTGGGACTAGCGGTAGCACAGATACGCAGTATTTT
CASSPGTSGSTDTQYF
>TRBJ1-1|TRBV7-6|.|.
TGTGCCAGCAGCCGGACGGGCGCTCAGGGTGACCTGAACACTGAAGCTTTCTTT
CASSRTGAQGDLNTEAFF
>TRBJ2-5|TRBV6-2/TRBV6-3|.|.
TGTGCCAGCAGTTACCGCCCAGCGGAACTTCAAGAGACCCAGTACTTC
CASSYRPAELQETQYF
>TRBJ1-6|TRBV7-6|few|.
TGTGCCAGCAGCGTCAGCAGTGGAGGTTCACCCCTCCACTTT
CASSVSSGGSPLHF
>TRBJ2-1|TRBV5-1|.|TRBD2
TGCGCCAGCAGCCCTAGCGGGAGCTCCTACAATGAGCAGTTCTTC
CASSPSGSSYNEQFF
>TRBJ2-1|TRBV7-2|.|.
TGTGCCAGCAGCTTAGCGATAACATACGAGCAGTTCTTC
CASSLAITYEQFF
>TRBJ2-1|TRBV28|.|.
TGTGCCGCTGAGGGTTACAATGAGCAGTTCTTC
CAAEGYNEQFF
>TRBJ2-1|TRBV15|.|.
TGTGCCACCAGCAGAGTAACAGGGCAGCCTAAGCAGTTCTTC
CATSRVTGQPKQFF
>TRBJ2-5|TRBV13|.|.
TGTGCCAGCAGTCGGGGGTCCGAGACCCAGTACTTC
CASSRGSETQYF
>TRBJ1-5|TRBV7-2|.|.
TGTGCCAGCAGCTTAGGTCGGCCAGGGAGCAATCAGCCCCAGCATTTT
CASSLGRPGSNQPQHF
>TRBJ1-1|TRBV5-4|.|.
TGTGCCAGCAGCCCCTACCCAACTGAAGCTTTCTTT
CASSPYPTEAFF
>TRBJ2-7|TRBV6-5|.|TRBD1
TGTGCCAGCACTCTCGGGACAGGGGGCTACGAGCAGTACTTC
CASTLGTGGYEQYF
>TRBJ2-2|TRBV4-1|.|TRBD2
TGCGCCAGCAGCCAACCCTTTGCGGGGGGGCGCACCGGGGAGCTGTTTTTT
CASSQPFAGGRTGELFF
>TRBJ2-2|TRBV5-1|.|.
TGCGCCAGCAGCTCCCAGGGTAACGGGGAGCTGTTTTTT
CASSSQGNGELFF
>TRBJ1-1|TRBV9|once|.
TGTGCCAGCAGCCCATCAGGGAACACTGAAGCTTTCTTT
CASSPSGNTEAFF
>TRBJ1-1|TRBV6-5|.|.
TGTGCCAGCAGTTCTACAGGGTACACTGAAGCTTTCTTT
CASSSTGYTEAFF
>TRBJ1-6|TRBV2|.|TRBD1
TGTGCCAGCAGTGATGAGTCAGGGGGCGGAAATTCACCCCTCCACTTT
CASSDESGGGNSPLHF
>TRBJ2-1|TRBV7-6|.|TRBD2
TGTGCCAGCAGCTCCCGGGGTAGCGGGAGCTCCTACAATGAGCAGTTCTTC
CASSSRGSGSSYNEQFF
>TRBJ2-2|TRBV3-1/TRBV3-2|.|.
TGTGCCAGCAGCCTTTGGGATCGAGCAGGGGCCACCGGGGAGCTGTTTTTT
CASSLWDRAGATGELFF
>TRBJ2-1|TRBV11-2|few|TRBD2
TGTGCCAGCAGCTTAATCCCGGGACTAGCGGGATTCTACAATGAGCAGTTCTTC
CASSLIPGLAGFYNEQFF
>TRBJ1-4|TRBV2|.|TRBD1
TGTGCCAGCAGTGAAGGGACAGGGGCTGAAAAACTGTTTTTT
CASSEGTGAEKLFF
>TRBJ2-7|TRBV28|.|TRBD2
TGTGCCAGCAGGTTAGCGGGAGGAAAGTCCTACGAGCAGTACTTC
CASRLAGGKSYEQYF
>TRBJ1-2|TRBV9|.|.
TGTGCCAGCAGCGAGGCCCCGCTCCCGAGAGGGGGCTACACCTTC
CASSEAPLPRGGYTF